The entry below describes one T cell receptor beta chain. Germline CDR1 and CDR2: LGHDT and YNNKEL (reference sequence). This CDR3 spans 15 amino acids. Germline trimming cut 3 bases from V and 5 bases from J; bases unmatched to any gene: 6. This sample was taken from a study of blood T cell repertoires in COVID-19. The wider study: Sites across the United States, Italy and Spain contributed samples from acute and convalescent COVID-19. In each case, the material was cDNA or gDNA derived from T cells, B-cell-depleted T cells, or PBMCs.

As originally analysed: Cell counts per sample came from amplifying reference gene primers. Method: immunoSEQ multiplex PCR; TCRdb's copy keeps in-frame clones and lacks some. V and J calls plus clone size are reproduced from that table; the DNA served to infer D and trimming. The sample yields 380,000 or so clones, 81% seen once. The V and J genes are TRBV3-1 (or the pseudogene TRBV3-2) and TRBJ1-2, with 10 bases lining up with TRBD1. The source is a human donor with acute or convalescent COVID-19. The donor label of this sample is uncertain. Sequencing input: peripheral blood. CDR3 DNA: TGTGCCAGCAGCCATCTGGGACAGGGGAGGTATGGCTACACCTTC. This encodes CASSHLGQGRYGYTF.